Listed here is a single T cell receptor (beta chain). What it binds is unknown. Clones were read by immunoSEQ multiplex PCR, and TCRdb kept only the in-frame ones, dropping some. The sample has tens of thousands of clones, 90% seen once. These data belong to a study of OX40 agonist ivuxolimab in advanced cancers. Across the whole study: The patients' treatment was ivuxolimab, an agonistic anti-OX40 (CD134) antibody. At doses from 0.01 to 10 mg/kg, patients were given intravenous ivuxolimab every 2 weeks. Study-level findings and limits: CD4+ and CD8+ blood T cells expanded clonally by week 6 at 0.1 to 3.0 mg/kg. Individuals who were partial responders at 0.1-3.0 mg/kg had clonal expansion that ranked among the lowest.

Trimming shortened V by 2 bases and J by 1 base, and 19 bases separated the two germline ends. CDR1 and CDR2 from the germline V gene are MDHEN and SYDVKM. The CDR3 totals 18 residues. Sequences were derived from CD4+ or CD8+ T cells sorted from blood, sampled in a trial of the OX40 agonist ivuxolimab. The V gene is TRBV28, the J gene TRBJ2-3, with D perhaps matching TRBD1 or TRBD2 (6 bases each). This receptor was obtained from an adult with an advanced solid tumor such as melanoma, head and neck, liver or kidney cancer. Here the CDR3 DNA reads TGTGCCAGCAGTTTAAGAGGTCCGGGGGCCCGGGGCACAGATACGCAGTATTTT. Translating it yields CASSLRGPGARGTDTQYF.